What follows describes a single T cell receptor (beta chain). Per the authors' pipeline: For nucleated cells, counts were estimated from reference gene primer amplification. This table comes from immunoSEQ multiplex PCR, and its TCRdb copy is limited to in-frame clones, with some not included. That table supplies the V and J calls and clone size; D and trimming were determined from the DNA. This table holds about 40,000 clones, about four fifths found once. This record comes from a study of blood T cell repertoires in COVID-19. In the study overall: Specimens from acute and convalescent COVID-19 originated in the United States, Italy and Spain. PBMCs, B-cell-depleted T cells, or T cells were the source of the cDNA or gDNA that made up the material.

Germline values: CDR1 MGHRA, CDR2 YSYEKL. The CDR3 sequence is 16 residues long. The V and J ends lost 5 bases and 1 base respectively, with 17 bases between them. The origin of this receptor is a woman aged 60-75 years with acute or convalescent COVID-19. The rearrangement links TRBV4-1 to TRBJ1-1; D perhaps matches TRBD1 (6 bases). Sequencing was performed on peripheral blood. CDR3 coding DNA: TGCGCCAGCAGCAAAGGTCGACAGGCGGGGAACACTGAAGCTTTCTTT. Translated, it gives CASSKGRQAGNTEAFF.